One sample yielded the 2 T cell receptor beta chains listed below, sequenced in a study of CD8 T cells in ankylosing spondylitis. General study results and limits: Roughly eight highly homologous variants made up a TCR beta motif that seemed to typify ankylosing spondylitis blood.

Their cognate antigens are unknown. MiXCR, applied by TCRdb to the 5' RACE reads, yields one record per CDR3 protein. The sample includes under 850,000 distinct CDR3 sequences, roughly 20% of them seen just once. Sequencing input: blood, either unsorted or a sorted T cell fraction (not recorded which). The receptors here all came from a male donor with ankylosing spondylitis.

The chain recombines TRBV12-3 or TRBV12-4 with TRBJ1-1; D may be TRBD1 (6 bases). The CDR3 covers 14 residues. The V end was cut by 5 bases, the J end by 5 bases, with 15 bases between. CDR3 DNA: TGTGCCAGCAGTGGCCGGGGGGCGGGGACTGAAGCTTTCTTT. It is translated as CASSGRGAGTEAFF.

This clonotype was detected once. One base away lies a much larger clone, so this may be a sequencing read error. The gene calls are TRBV18 and TRBJ2-7; D remains unclear. The CDR3 has 14 amino acids. The germline V gene encodes CDR1 KGHSH and CDR2 LQKENI. Trimming left V 0 bases short and J 2 bases short, with 8 bases between. The CDR3 nucleotides read TGTGCCAGCTCACCACCAGTCTCCGCCTACGAGCAGTACTTC. It codes for CASSPPVSAYEQYF.